The 16 T cell receptor delta chains reported below all come from one sample, sequenced in a study of γδ T cells in repeated Plasmodium falciparum infection. Flow sorting of PBMC yielded separate Vgamma9/Vdelta2+ and Vdelta2-negative gammadelta T cell populations for bulk repertoire analysis. TCRdb repeated clone calling on the multiplex PCR reads with CATT. The profile covers tens of thousands of delta-chain clones, with approximately 0.92% appearing a single time and 9.5% to 10% taken by the ten largest. What was sequenced was gamma-delta T cells from blood. The receptor set was obtained from a pool of human donors (malaria-infected and uninfected, not separated).

A note on this clone: A read error likely explains why the TCRdb protein, taken from a much larger clone, differs from this DNA's translation at residue 15; the protein shown is translated from the DNA. The rearrangement joins TRDV2 to TRDJ1; 9 bases match TRDD3. TCRdb offers no J gene call, so here the DNA was matched to germline to obtain one. The CDR3 length is 22 residues. V lost 5 bases and J lost 0; bases outside the gene matches: 27. Germline loops: CDR1 GEAIGNYY, CDR2 EKD. The CDR3 is CACARKNPTLGDGTPYTDKLIF. For the CDR3, the DNA is TGTGCCTGTGCCAGAAAGAACCCTACGCTGGGGGATGGAACCCCGTACACCGATAAACTCATCTTT.

Worth noting for this clone: TCRdb lists the protein of a much larger clone for this DNA, which differs at residue 6, so this is likely a read error; the protein given here is translated from the DNA itself. The V call is TRDV1, the J call TRDJ1; 7 bases are shared with TRDD3. TCRdb records no J gene; here it was assigned by comparing the DNA to germline. CDR1 is TSWWSYY, CDR2 QGS, per germline. The ends lost 5 bases at V and 0 bases at J; junction bases unmatched: 18. The CDR3 is 19 residues long. The CDR3 is CALGSRKWGTRGYTDKLIF. CDR3 bases: TGTGCTCTTGGGTCCCGTAAGTGGGGGACCCGGGGGTACACCGATAAACTCATCTTT.

Regarding this clone: The amino acid sequence in TCRdb belongs to a much larger clone and departs from this DNA's translation at residue 10, likely a sequencing read error; the sequence shown is translated from the DNA. This chain links TRDV2 with TRDJ1; D not resolved. As TCRdb names no J gene, one was assigned here on the basis of a DNA match to germline. This CDR3 has 13 residues. Germline V CDR1 and CDR2: GEAIGNYY, EKD. CDR3 nucleotides: TGTGCCTGTGACAGTGTAGGAGTCGATGAACTCATCTTT. Translation: CACDSVGVDELIF.

This clone was counted between two and nine times. A far larger clone lies a single base away; this is likely a read error. The sample carries other DNA sequences with the same CDR3. This sequence joins TRDV2 and TRDJ1; 12 nucleotides match TRDD3. The CDR3 contains 18 residues. CDR1 and CDR2 from the germline V gene are GEAIGNYY and EKD. CDR3 nucleotide sequence: TGTGCCTGTGACACCGGTCTGGGGGATACGCTTTCAGCCGATAAGCTCATCTTT. Its translation is CACDTGLGDTLSADKLIF.

This clone was recorded a few times. The mismatch at residue 21 between this DNA's translation and the TCRdb protein of a much larger clone likely reflects a read error; the protein shown is translated from the DNA. The rearrangement joins TRDV1 to TRDJ1; D may match TRDD2 or TRDD3 (8 bases each). In the absence of a J gene in TCRdb, the DNA was matched to germline to assign it here. CDR3 length equals 25 residues. Germline CDR1 is TSWWSYY and CDR2 is QGS. CDR3 in amino acids: CALGEAPPPASYPYWGLEYTNKLIF. CDR3 sequence (DNA): TGTGCTCTTGGGGAAGCGCCACCCCCGGCTTCCTACCCTTACTGGGGGCTGGAGTACACCAATAAACTCATCTTT.

This clone has more than one count but fewer than ten. The translation of this DNA and the TCRdb protein of a much larger clone differ at residue 6, probably owing to a read error; the protein shown here is translated from the DNA. Other nucleotide sequences from this sample produce the same CDR3. This chain links TRDV1 with TRDJ1; 10 bases map to TRDD3. The ends lost 2 bases at V and 0 bases at J; junction bases unmatched: 12. The V gene's germline CDR1 is TSWWSYY and CDR2 QGS. There are 19 residues in the CDR3. CDR3 amino acids: CALGEIFRGDTLNTDKLIF. The CDR3 DNA sequence: TGTGCTCTTGGGGAAATTTTTAGGGGGGATACGCTTAACACCGATAAACTCATCTTT.

For this clone: A far larger clone is off by one base, so a read error is likely. Other DNA sequences in this sample translate to the same CDR3. The gene calls are TRDV1 and TRDJ1, with 11 bases aligning to TRDD3. TCRdb carries no J gene annotation; the J gene was assigned here by matching the DNA with germline. This CDR3 region has 25 residues. Germline loops: CDR1 TSWWSYY, CDR2 QGS. The junction had 34 bases not matched to a gene; V was cut back by 2 bases and J by 5 bases. The CDR3: CALGEVPKRSPRIMGDTRPSDKLIF. The CDR3 bases are TGTGCTCTTGGGGAAGTGCCTAAACGGAGTCCCCGGATCATGGGGGATACGCGTCCATCTGATAAACTCATCTTT.

This clone was seen a handful of times. TCRdb's listed protein matches a much larger clone and diverges from this DNA's translation at residue 15, likely through a read error; the protein shown comes from the DNA. The chain recombines TRDV1 with TRDJ4; the D is unclear. Here the J gene came from matching the DNA to germline, since TCRdb omits it. This CDR3 comprises 19 residues. CDR1 is TSWWSYY, CDR2 QGS, per germline. Trimming removed 3 bases from V and 6 bases from J, with 32 bases in between. CDR3 sequence (DNA): TGTGCTCTTGGGGACCACCCCACTAAGAGGGGTCCCGGTGGTCGGTCCCTGATCTTT. It codes for CALGDHPTKRGPGGRSLIF.

In its sample, this clone was seen a few times. This DNA's translation and the protein TCRdb lists, from a much larger clone, do not match at residue 7, likely due to a read error; the protein shown is translated from the DNA. The rearrangement links TRDV2 to TRDJ1, with 9 nucleotides matching TRDD3. TCRdb is silent on the J gene; assignment here came from matching the DNA to germline. Germline V gene data show CDR1 as GEAIGNYY and CDR2 as EKD. J lost 0 bases, V lost 2 bases, and 15 bases had no gene match. The CDR3 is 19 amino acids. CDR3 bases: TGTGCCTGTGACAAGGTTGTGGGGGGGATACTGCGGTACACCGATAAACTCATCTTT. Protein sequence: CACDKVVGGILRYTDKLIF.

A remark on this clone: The TCRdb protein, from a much larger clone, departs from this DNA's translation at residue 4, likely by read error; the protein shown derives from the DNA. V and J are TRDV1 and TRDJ1; unclear D gene. Germline matching of the DNA provided the J gene here, since TCRdb leaves it blank. The CDR3 consists of 19 residues. From germline, CDR1 is TSWWSYY and CDR2 QGS. The CDR3 loop reads CALEELKVTTVRYTDKLIF. In DNA form, the CDR3 reads TGTGCTCTTGAGGAACTAAAGGTGACTACTGTTCGGTACACCGATAAACTCATCTTT.

This clone was found a few times. A far larger clone is one nucleotide away, so this likely arose from a read error. This sample also contains other DNA sequences that code for the same CDR3. The rearrangement joins TRDV2 to TRDJ1, with TRDD2 identical over 8 bases. This CDR3 spans 21 amino acids. The V and J ends lost 1 base and 2 bases, in that order; junction bases with no gene match: 23. The germline CDR1 and CDR2 sequences are GEAIGNYY and EKD. The CDR3 loop is CACDTLLPRLVVGSATDKLIF. The CDR3 region has the DNA TGTGCCTGTGACACGCTCCTTCCTAGATTGGTGGTTGGCTCTGCAACCGATAAACTCATCTTT.

In its sample, this clone was seen a few times. TCRdb has a much larger clone's protein, which differs at residue 5 from the translation of this DNA, likely because of a read error; what is shown is the protein translated from the DNA. This chain uses TRDV1 with TRDJ1; D is possibly TRDD2 (5 bases). TCRdb records no J gene; here it was assigned by comparing the DNA to germline. The CDR3 extends over 16 amino acids. Trimming left V 4 bases short and J 7 bases short, with 22 bases between. Looked up from germline, CDR1 is TSWWSYY and CDR2 is QGS. The CDR3 loop reads CALGAFARPLPSKLIF. CDR3 nucleotide sequence: TGTGCTCTTGGGGCTTTCGCCCGGCCTCTCCCTTCTAAACTCATCTTT.

This clone was detected many times. The TCRdb record carries a much larger clone's protein, which differs from this DNA's translation at residue 3; a read error is the likely cause, and the protein listed here is the DNA translation. The genes are TRDV2 and TRDJ1, with 13 nucleotides matching TRDD3. Matching the DNA to germline supplied the J gene, which TCRdb does not give. This CDR3 has 18 amino acids. Germline loops: CDR1 GEAIGNYY, CDR2 EKD. CDR3 nucleotide sequence: TGTGCCCGTGACACCTTGTTACTGGGGGATACGAAGACCGATAAACTCATCTTT. Its translation is CARDTLLLGDTKTDKLIF.

This clone was detected many times. A far more abundant clone sits one base away, making this likely a read error. V gene TRDV2 combines with J gene TRDJ1; 13 nucleotides agree with TRDD3. This CDR3 has 16 residues. Germline V gives CDR1 GEAIGNYY, CDR2 EKD. In nucleotides, the CDR3 is TGTGCCTGTGACGTACTGGGGGATACGAACACCGATAAACTCACCTTT. This encodes CACDVLGDTNTDKLTF.

Worth noting for this clone: A much larger clone sits a single nucleotide away, making a read error possible. This sample also contains other DNA sequences that code for the same CDR3. The V gene is TRDV2, the J gene TRDJ1, with 9 bases matching TRDD3. The J gene is not listed in TCRdb, so it was assigned here from a DNA match to germline. J lost 0 bases, V lost 3 bases, and 16 bases had no gene match. This CDR3 is 19 amino acids long. Germline CDR1 GEAIGNYY, CDR2 EKD. CDR3 sequence reads: CACDPLLGDPFLYTDKLIF. CDR3 sequence (DNA): TGTGCCTGTGACCCTTTACTGGGGGACCCCTTCTTATACACCGATAAACTCATCTTT.

This clone was detected a few times. For this DNA, TCRdb reports the protein of a much larger clone, which diverges at residue 4, most likely from a read error; the protein presented here is translated directly from the DNA. The J gene is TRDJ1, the V gene TRDV2, with 13 bases aligning to TRDD3. No J gene is reported in TCRdb; it was inferred here by comparing the DNA with germline. Looked up from germline, CDR1 is GEAIGNYY and CDR2 is EKD. This CDR3 has 19 residues. Here the CDR3 DNA reads TGTGCCTGTGGCACCCTTACCGACTGGGGGATACGATCCACAGATAAACTCATCTTT. Its translation: CACGTLTDWGIRSTDKLIF.